The 20 T cell receptor beta chains given below trace back to one sample, sequenced in a study of T cells in women clearing cervical HPV infection. Profiled with immunoSEQ multiplex PCR; TCRdb holds only in-frame clones, not every one. There are approximately 39,000 clones in the sample, with 3.5% to 4.5% held by the top ten. Sequenced sample: blood buffy coat. The source of these receptors is a woman between 18 and 69 years old with a cervical HPV16 infection that either progressed to CIN3+ or cleared (not recorded which).

A note on this clone: The sequence runs out 3 residues before the end of the CDR3; the remainder is reconstructed from the germline J gene. The gene calls are TRBV7-2 and TRBJ2-5; weak D call: TRBD1 (5 bases). The CDR3 contains 13 residues. V was pared by 1 base and J by 5 bases, with 8 bases between. Looked up from germline, CDR1 is SGHTA and CDR2 is FQGNSA. The CDR3: CASSLGQWETQYF. CDR3 bases read: TGTGCCAGCAGCTTAGGACAGTGGGAGACC.

In regard to this clone: The CDR3 goes on 3 residues after the read ends, and that part is filled in from the germline J gene. Other DNA sequences in this specimen translate into the identical CDR3. This chain links TRBV20-1 with TRBJ2-5; D unresolved. Trimming pared 3 bases from V and 5 bases from J, leaving 13 bases between. The CDR3 runs 13 residues. CDR1 and CDR2 from the germline V gene are DFQATT and SNEGSKA (reference sequence). Partial CDR3 DNA: TGCAGTGCTAGTGCTTTCGTAGAGGAGACC. This encodes CSASAFVEET. From start to end, the CDR3 is CSASAFVEETQYF.

As for this clone: The CDR3 end is not reached by the read, which stops 3 residues before it; the germline J gene fills it in. The chain links TRBV13 to TRBJ1-2; tentatively, D is TRBD1 (6 bases). The CDR3 runs to 13 residues. Trimming left V 6 bases short and J 2 bases short, with 10 bases between. Germline CDR1 reads PRHDT; CDR2 reads FYEKMQ (reference sequence). CDR3 loop: CASSLQGNYGYTF. Incomplete CDR3 DNA: TGTGCCAGCAGTCTTCAGGGGAACTATGGC.

With respect to this clone: The read halts 3 residues ahead of the CDR3 end, with the missing end drawn from the germline J gene. The chain is built from TRBV3-1 (or the pseudogene TRBV3-2) and TRBJ2-3; D uncertain. This CDR3 contains 12 residues. CDR1 is LGHDT, CDR2 YNNKEL, per germline (reference sequence). V was cut by 2 bases and J by 4 bases, with 4 bases left in between. CDR3 in amino acids: CASSQLADTQYF. Partial CDR3 DNA: TGTGCCAGCAGCCAACTCGCAGATACG.

This chain's CDR3 is CASSSNVLTFSGQYF. The sequenced CDR3 bases are TGTGCCAGCAGCTCCAATGTATTAACTTTTAGCGGT. The chain employs TRBV7-9 and TRBJ2-4; D is possibly TRBD2 (6 bases). With the read ending 3 residues before the CDR3 end, the germline J gene is used to fill in that end. The CDR3 is 15 amino acids. Germline V gene data show CDR1 as SEHNR and CDR2 as FQNEAQ (reference sequence).

For this clone: The observed sequence ends 3 residues before the CDR3 terminus, with the missing tail filled in from the germline J gene. The chain carries TRBV27 and TRBJ2-7, with TRBD2 matching over 10 bases. V shed 5 bases, J shed 3 bases, and the junction held 7 bases outside the gene matches. Germline loops: CDR1 MNHEY, CDR2 SMNVEV (reference sequence). The CDR3 contains 15 residues. The CDR3 DNA, read in part, is TGTGCCAGCAGTCTTAAACTAGCGGGATACTACGAG. Its protein is CASSLKLAGYYE. The whole CDR3 is CASSLKLAGYYEQYF.

As concerns this clone: The read gets to within 3 residues of the CDR3 end, and the germline J gene fills in the rest. The chain combines TRBV5-4 with TRBJ1-2, with a possible D match to TRBD1 (5 bases). The CDR3 is 16 amino acids. Deletions cut 1 base from V and 1 base from J, with 14 bases between. Germline loops: CDR1 SGHNT, CDR2 YYREEE (reference sequence). Partial CDR3 DNA: TGTGCCAGCAGCTTGTCACAGGATCGACTTAACTATGGC. Its translation is CASSLSQDRLNYG. The entire CDR3 sequence reads CASSLSQDRLNYGYTF.

Points on this clone: The sequence runs out 3 residues before the end of the CDR3; the remainder is reconstructed from the germline J gene. The chain carries TRBV28 and TRBJ2-5; 9 bases fit TRBD1. With 3 bases clipped from V and 1 base from J, the junction kept 6 bases outside the gene matches. The CDR3 is 16 residues long. Germline V gene lookup returns CDR1 MDHEN and CDR2 SYDVKM. Here the CDR3 reads CASSFAGTGSQETQYF. The covered CDR3 bases are TGTGCCAGCAGTTTTGCCGGGACAGGGAGCCAAGAGACC.

In regard to this clone: The read stops 3 residues short of the end of the CDR3; the missing end is completed from the germline J gene. The chain recombines TRBV2 with TRBJ2-1, with D perhaps given as TRBD1 or TRBD2 (5 bases each). CDR1 is SNHLY, CDR2 FYNNEI, per germline. Trimming removed 4 bases at V and 9 bases at J, with 10 bases between. This CDR3 region has 12 residues. CDR3 residues: CASSVEGSEQFF. The CDR3 bases that were read are TGTGCCAGCAGTGTTGAGGGGAGTGAG.

About this clone itself: Coverage ceases 3 residues before the CDR3 finishes, and the germline J gene fills in the end. J is TRBJ2-5 and V is TRBV20-1; D not certain. Between the trimmed V and J ends, which lost 1 base and 5 bases, there was a span of 11 bases. Germline assignment: CDR1 DFQATT and CDR2 SNEGSKA (reference sequence). CDR3 length: 13 residues. CDR3 amino acids: CSARATSRETQYF. Partial CDR3 DNA: TGCAGTGCTAGAGCCACGTCAAGGGAGACC.

In the case of this clone: The read comes to an end 3 residues before the CDR3 does, leaving the germline J gene to fill in the end. The V call is TRBV5-1, the J call TRBJ2-3; 7 bases match TRBD2. The germline CDR1 and CDR2 sequences are SGHRS and YFSETQ. The V gene end was trimmed by 0 bases and the J gene end by 5 bases; junction bases not matched to a gene: 9. The CDR3 runs to 16 residues. The CDR3 spells CASSLGGDYLGDTQYF. The sequenced part of the CDR3 DNA is TGCGCCAGCAGCTTGGGGGGGGACTACCTTGGAGATACG. The variable domain in full, with the rest retrieved from reference TRBV5-1 and TRBJ2-3, is KAGVTQTPRYLIKTRGQQVTLSCSPISGHRSVSWYQQTPGQGLQFLFEYFSETQRNKGNFPGRFSGRQFSNSRSEMNVSTLELGDSALYLCASSLGGDYLGDTQYFGPGTRLTVL.

Concerning this clone itself: The read is 3 residues too short to cover the CDR3 end, so that end is filled in from the germline J gene. This rearrangement joins TRBV11-3 to TRBJ2-7, with D hard to call. The CDR3 has 13 amino acids. Germline CDR1 is SGHNT and CDR2 is YENEEA. V was shortened by 1 base and J by 0 bases, with 4 bases between the two germline ends. This chain's CDR3 is CASSLGVSYEQYF. CDR3 DNA, as far as it was read: TGTGCCAGCAGCTTAGGCGTCTCCTACGAG.

To note about this clone: From the germline J gene comes the end of the CDR3, since the read stops 3 residues before it. The rearrangement links TRBV6-2 or TRBV6-3 to TRBJ2-5, with 7 bases identical to TRBD2. V lost 9 bases to trimming and J lost 1 base; unmatched junction nucleotides: 5. The germline CDR1 and CDR2 sequences are MNHEY and SVGEGT. The CDR3 consists of 13 residues. CDR3 in amino acids: CASQPSGQETQYF. Incomplete CDR3 DNA: TGTGCCAGTCAACCTAGCGGCCAAGAGACC.

In regard to this clone: From the germline J gene comes the end of the CDR3, since the read stops 3 residues before it. Other DNA sequences within the sample encode an identical CDR3. The chain combines TRBV5-1 with TRBJ2-7; 7 bases match TRBD1. Germline V gene lookup returns CDR1 SGHRS and CDR2 YFSETQ. The CDR3 has 18 amino acids. V lost 0 bases, J lost 0 bases, and 12 bases stayed unmatched. Incomplete CDR3 DNA: TGCGCCAGCAGCTTGGGGCACCAGGGGGTGTTCATCTCCTACGAG. It specifies CASSLGHQGVFISYE. The complete CDR3 reads CASSLGHQGVFISYEQYF.

Worth noting for this clone: The read comes to an end 3 residues before the CDR3 does, leaving the germline J gene to fill in the end. The V gene is TRBV30, the J gene TRBJ2-7; D may be TRBD2 (6 bases). Trimming cost V 2 bases and J 6 bases, with 14 bases left between them. This CDR3 is 13 amino acids long. Germline CDR1 GTSNPN, CDR2 SVGIG (reference sequence). The covered CDR3 bases are TGTGCCTGGAGTTCAAGCGGGCCCCTCGAG. Its translation is CAWSSSGPLE. From start to end, the CDR3 is CAWSSSGPLEQYF.

CDR3 sequence reads: CASSLGTGFTDTQYF. The CDR3 DNA, read in part, is TGCGCCAGCAGCTTAGGGACAGGGTTCACAGATACG. The V gene is TRBV5-1, the J gene TRBJ2-3, with 9 bases matching TRBD1. The observed sequence ends 3 residues before the CDR3 terminus, with the missing tail filled in from the germline J gene. V shed 2 bases and J 2 bases; nucleotides not matched to a gene: 3. This CDR3 has 15 amino acids. Looked up from germline, CDR1 is SGHRS and CDR2 is YFSETQ.

Comments on this clone: The CDR3 end lies 3 residues beyond the end of the read and is filled in from the germline J gene. V usage is TRBV27 and J usage is TRBJ2-7; 12 positions match TRBD2. Germline V lookup: CDR1 MNHEY, CDR2 SMNVEV (reference sequence). The CDR3 loop spans 16 amino acids. V shed 7 bases and J 4 bases; nucleotides not matched to a gene: 11. This chain's CDR3 is CASMPSPGTSGYEQYF. The CDR3 DNA, read in part, is TGTGCCAGCATGCCCTCACCCGGGACTAGCGGGTACGAG.

About this clone itself: The read terminates 3 residues before the CDR3 end, so the remaining end is supplied by the germline J gene. The genes are TRBV28 and TRBJ1-5, with unresolved D. V was pared by 3 bases and J by 5 bases, with 14 bases between. This CDR3 is 15 amino acids long. Germline V CDR1 and CDR2: MDHEN, SYDVKM. The CDR3 sequence: CASSFPRPVDQPQHF. CDR3 DNA (partial): TGTGCCAGCAGTTTCCCACGTCCGGTGGATCAGCCC.

CDR3 in amino acids: CATSTGNNQPQHF. Partial CDR3 DNA: TGTGCCACCTCGACAGGGAACAATCAGCCC. The V gene is TRBV19, the J gene TRBJ1-5, with TRBD1 matching over 7 bases. The CDR3 end lies 3 residues beyond the end of the read and is filled in from the germline J gene. Unmatched junction bases numbered 6, after V lost 10 bases and J lost 3 bases. The germline V gene has CDR1 LNHDA and CDR2 SQIVND (reference sequence). The CDR3 length is 13 residues. Using reference TRBV19 and TRBJ1-5 for the parts outside the CDR3, the full variable domain is DGGITQSPKYLFRKEGQNVTLSCEQNLNHDAMYWYRQDPGQGLRLIYYSQIVNDFQKGDIAEGYSVSREKKESFPLTVTSAQKNPTAFYLCATSTGNNQPQHFGDGTRLSIL.

A remark on this clone: With the read ending 3 residues before the CDR3 end, the germline J gene is used to fill in that end. This chain uses TRBV30 with TRBJ1-5; 9 nucleotides match TRBD1. The CDR3 runs 16 residues. V was clipped by 0 bases and J by 9 bases; unmatched bases: 12. Per germline, CDR1 GTSNPN and CDR2 SVGIG (reference sequence). The CDR3 reads CAWSVSDRGLWGPQHF. CDR3 DNA (partial): TGTGCCTGGAGTGTCAGCGACAGGGGGTTGTGGGGGCCC.